This is a list of T cell receptor beta chains from one sample in a study of blood T cell repertoires in COVID-19. The assay was immunoSEQ multiplex PCR, and TCRdb's table has in-frame clones only and misses some. The sample consists of fewer than 600,000 clones, approximately 87% of them appearing once. Specimen: PBMCs or T cells enriched from blood (not recorded which). The receptors here all came from a woman aged 40 to 50 who had recovered from COVID-19. Both conserved end residues are part of each CDR3. Each record gives: CDR3 protein, CDR3 length, J gene, V gene.

CDR3: CSAPDWGSLHDKNTEAFF
length: 18
J: TRBJ1-1
V: TRBV29-1

CDR3: CASSQLLAGGETQYF
length: 15
J: TRBJ2-5
V: TRBV4-1

CDR3: CASRNSFYGYTF
length: 12
J: TRBJ1-2
V: TRBV27

CDR3: CASGFLEDEQYF
length: 12
J: TRBJ2-7
V: TRBV12-5

CDR3: CASSLRDYGPDTQYF
length: 15
J: TRBJ2-3
V: TRBV5-5

CDR3: CASSGMSNQPQHF
length: 13
J: TRBJ1-5
V: TRBV25-1

CDR3: CASSQPGQGLPYTF
length: 14
J: TRBJ1-2
V: TRBV4-1

CDR3: CASTKPGIANYGYTF
length: 15
J: TRBJ1-2
V: TRBV11-2

CDR3: CASSLREQTYNEQFF
length: 15
J: TRBJ2-1
V: TRBV5-1

CDR3: CASSLAGAAADTQYF
length: 15
J: TRBJ2-3
V: TRBV7-2

CDR3: CASSLMDQDNEQFF
length: 14
J: TRBJ2-1
V: TRBV5-1

CDR3: CASSQEAADYNEQFF
length: 15
J: TRBJ2-1
V: TRBV4-3

CDR3: CASSVFSLQGDTQYF
length: 15
J: TRBJ2-3
V: TRBV9

CDR3: CATSNRDGQGYGYTF
length: 15
J: TRBJ1-2
V: TRBV15

CDR3: CATSDSRVLSYNEQFF
length: 16
J: TRBJ2-1
V: TRBV24-1

CDR3: CASRPGGNTGELFF
length: 14
J: TRBJ2-2
V: TRBV7-2

CDR3: CAWSVLNTIYF
length: 11
J: TRBJ1-3
V: TRBV30

CDR3: CASSLGTGGLGETQYF
length: 16
J: TRBJ2-5
V: TRBV4-2

CDR3: CASSRQVKDTIYF
length: 13
J: TRBJ1-3
V: TRBV2

CDR3: CASTFKWTGGTTEAFF
length: 16
J: TRBJ1-1
V: TRBV7-9

CDR3: CASSPAGSPGANVLTF
length: 16
J: TRBJ2-6
V: TRBV7-2

CDR3: CASSSRGSGNTIYF
length: 14
J: TRBJ1-3
V: TRBV7-8

CDR3: CASRPSGIAEQYF
length: 13
J: TRBJ2-7
V: TRBV2

CDR3: CASSFKGEYEQYF
length: 13
J: TRBJ2-7
V: TRBV5-4

CDR3: CAISVSTGDYGYTF
length: 14
J: TRBJ1-2
V: TRBV10-3

CDR3: CASSDSGRGPLEQYF
length: 15
J: TRBJ2-7
V: TRBV3-1/TRBV3-2

CDR3: CASSATDTQYF
length: 11
J: TRBJ2-3
V: TRBV9

CDR3: CASSHRQNNYGYTF
length: 14
J: TRBJ1-2
V: TRBV3-1/TRBV3-2

CDR3: CASSYWGGRDTQYF
length: 14
J: TRBJ2-3
V: TRBV6-2/TRBV6-3

CDR3: CSAGTDNYGYTF
length: 12
J: TRBJ1-2
V: TRBV29-1

CDR3: CASSLGAGQEYEQFF
length: 15
J: TRBJ2-1
V: TRBV11-3

CDR3: CASSFIEGQGAHNEQFF
length: 17
J: TRBJ2-1
V: TRBV11-2

CDR3: CASSPDREFLNTEAFF
length: 16
J: TRBJ1-1
V: TRBV7-6

CDR3: CASSFQGDRKLFF
length: 13
J: TRBJ1-4
V: TRBV12-3/TRBV12-4

CDR3: CASRPPSGEAGIGTDTQYF
length: 19
J: TRBJ2-3
V: TRBV7-9

CDR3: CASSTSKGATNEKLFF
length: 16
J: TRBJ1-4
V: TRBV11-2

CDR3: CATSDSRLSGDEQYF
length: 15
J: TRBJ2-7
V: TRBV24-1

CDR3: CASSDRTGGNTGELFF
length: 16
J: TRBJ2-2
V: TRBV2

CDR3: CASSVAGGLYNEQFF
length: 15
J: TRBJ2-1
V: TRBV9

CDR3: CASSGRQGVDEQFF
length: 14
J: TRBJ2-1
V: TRBV2

CDR3: CASSLSGTLDNEQFF
length: 15
J: TRBJ2-1
V: TRBV11-3

CDR3: CASSKGQGGKTYEQYF
length: 16
J: TRBJ2-7
V: TRBV21-1

CDR3: CAIAGGPEGPQHF
length: 13
J: TRBJ1-5
V: TRBV10-3

CDR3: CAISELTDPNGYTF
length: 14
J: TRBJ1-2
V: TRBV10-3

CDR3: CASSPPPVNTEAFF
length: 14
J: TRBJ1-1
V: TRBV18

CDR3: CASSLGLSRNTEAFF
length: 15
J: TRBJ1-1
V: TRBV7-9

CDR3: CASHLKRNQETQYF
length: 14
J: TRBJ2-5
V: TRBV7-8

CDR3: CSVRDRWNEQFF
length: 12
J: TRBJ2-1
V: TRBV29-1

CDR3: CASSPPHSNQPQHF
length: 14
J: TRBJ1-5
V: TRBV18

CDR3: CASSYKSFGLANNEQFF
length: 17
J: TRBJ2-1
V: TRBV2

CDR3: CASSDTLLAKEVFF
length: 14
J: TRBJ1-1
V: TRBV3-1/TRBV3-2

CDR3: CASRPTSGPYEQYF
length: 14
J: TRBJ2-7
V: TRBV6-5

CDR3: CASSSSPGASGRKGRTGELFF
length: 21
J: TRBJ2-2
V: TRBV7-6

CDR3: CASSYRGQGQPQHF
length: 14
J: TRBJ1-5
V: TRBV6-5

CDR3: CASSPGGRGYQETQYF
length: 16
J: TRBJ2-5
V: TRBV11-2

CDR3: CATSYRDRGHYGYTF
length: 15
J: TRBJ1-2
V: TRBV15

CDR3: CAISGWTRELYNEQFF
length: 16
J: TRBJ2-1
V: TRBV10-3

CDR3: CAISRTGGGNQPQHF
length: 15
J: TRBJ1-5
V: TRBV10-3

CDR3: CASSLLQGTNEKLFF
length: 15
J: TRBJ1-4
V: TRBV2

CDR3: CASRAGTTNTEAFF
length: 14
J: TRBJ1-1
V: TRBV4-2